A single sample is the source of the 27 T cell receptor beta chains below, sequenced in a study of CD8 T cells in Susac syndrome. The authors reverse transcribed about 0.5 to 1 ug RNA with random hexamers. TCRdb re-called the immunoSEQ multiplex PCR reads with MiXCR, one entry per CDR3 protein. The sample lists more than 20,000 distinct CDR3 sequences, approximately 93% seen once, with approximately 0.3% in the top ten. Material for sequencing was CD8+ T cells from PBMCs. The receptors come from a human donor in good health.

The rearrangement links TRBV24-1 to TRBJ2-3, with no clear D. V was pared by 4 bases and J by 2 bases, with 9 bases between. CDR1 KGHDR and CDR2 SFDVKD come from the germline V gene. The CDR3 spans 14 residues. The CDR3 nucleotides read TGTGCCACCAGTGAAGGGTTTAACACAGATACGCAGTATTTT. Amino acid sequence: CATSEGFNTDTQYF.

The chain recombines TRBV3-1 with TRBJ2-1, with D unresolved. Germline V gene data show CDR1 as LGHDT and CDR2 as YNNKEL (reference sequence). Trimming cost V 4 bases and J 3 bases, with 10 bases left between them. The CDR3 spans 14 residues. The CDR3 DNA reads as TGTGCCAGCAGCCCCGGAGAGAACTACAATGAGCAGTTCTTC. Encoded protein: CASSPGENYNEQFF.

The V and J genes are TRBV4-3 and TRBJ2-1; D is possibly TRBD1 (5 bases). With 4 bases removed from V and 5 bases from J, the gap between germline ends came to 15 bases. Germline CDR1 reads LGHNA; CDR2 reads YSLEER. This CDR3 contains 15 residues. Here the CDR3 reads CASSLNTGSHNEQFF. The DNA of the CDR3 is TGCGCCAGCAGCCTCAACACAGGCTCACACAATGAGCAGTTCTTC.

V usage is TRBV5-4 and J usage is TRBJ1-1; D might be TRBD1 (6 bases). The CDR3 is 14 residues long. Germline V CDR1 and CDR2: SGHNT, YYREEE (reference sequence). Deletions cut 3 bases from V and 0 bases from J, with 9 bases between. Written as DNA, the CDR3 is TGTGCCAGCAGCTCCGGACAGATGAACACTGAAGCTTTCTTT. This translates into CASSSGQMNTEAFF.

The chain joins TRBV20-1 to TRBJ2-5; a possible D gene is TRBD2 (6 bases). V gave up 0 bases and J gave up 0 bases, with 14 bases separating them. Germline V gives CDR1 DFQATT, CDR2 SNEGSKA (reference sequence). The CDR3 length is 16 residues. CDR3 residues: CSARDLRGGDQETQYF. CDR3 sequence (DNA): TGCAGTGCTAGAGATTTACGCGGAGGGGACCAAGAGACCCAGTACTTC.

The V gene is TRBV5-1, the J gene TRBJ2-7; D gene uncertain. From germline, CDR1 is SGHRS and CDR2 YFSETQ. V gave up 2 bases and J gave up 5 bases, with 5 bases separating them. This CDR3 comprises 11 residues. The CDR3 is CASSFGDEQYF. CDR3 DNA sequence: TGCGCCAGCAGCTTCGGAGACGAGCAGTACTTC.

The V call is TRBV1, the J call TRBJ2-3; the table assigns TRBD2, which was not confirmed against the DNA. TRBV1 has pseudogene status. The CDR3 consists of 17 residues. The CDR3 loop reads CTSRSGTSTRSTDTQYF. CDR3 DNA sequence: TGCACCAGCAGGTCCGGGACTAGCACCCGTAGCACAGATACGCAGTATTTT.

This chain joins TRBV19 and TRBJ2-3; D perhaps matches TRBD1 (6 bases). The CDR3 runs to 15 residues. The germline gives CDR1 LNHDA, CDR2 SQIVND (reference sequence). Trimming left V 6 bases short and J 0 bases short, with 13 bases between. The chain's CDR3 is CASSLTGWSTDTQYF. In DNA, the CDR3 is TGTGCCAGTAGCCTGACAGGATGGAGCACAGATACGCAGTATTTT.

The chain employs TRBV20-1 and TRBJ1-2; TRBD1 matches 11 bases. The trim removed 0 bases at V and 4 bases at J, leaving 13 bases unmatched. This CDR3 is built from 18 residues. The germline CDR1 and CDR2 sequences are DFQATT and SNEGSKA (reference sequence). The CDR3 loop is CSARDLWDRGIGSYGYTF. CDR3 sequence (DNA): TGCAGTGCTAGAGATCTATGGGACAGGGGGATTGGAAGCTATGGCTACACCTTC.

The CDR3 reads CSARSATESPLAGTQETQYF. DNA of the CDR3: TGCAGTGCTAGGTCAGCCACCGAAAGTCCGCTAGCGGGGACTCAAGAGACCCAGTACTTC. The chain carries TRBV20-1 and TRBJ2-5, with 9 nucleotides matching TRBD2. Germline V lookup: CDR1 DFQATT, CDR2 SNEGSKA (reference sequence). CDR3 size: 20 residues. With V trimmed by 3 bases and J by 2 bases, 22 bases remained unmatched.

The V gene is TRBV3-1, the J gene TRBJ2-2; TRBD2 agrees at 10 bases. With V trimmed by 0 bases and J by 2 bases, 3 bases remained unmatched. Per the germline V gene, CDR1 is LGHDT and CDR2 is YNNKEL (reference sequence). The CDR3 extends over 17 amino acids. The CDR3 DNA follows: TGTGCCAGCAGCCAAGATCGGACTAGCGGTAACACCGGGGAGCTGTTTTTT. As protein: CASSQDRTSGNTGELFF.

CDR3 sequence: CASSYSDSTKFNYGYTF. CDR3 DNA: TGTGCCAGCAGTTACTCAGACAGCACGAAATTTAACTATGGCTACACCTTC. V usage is TRBV6-5 and J usage is TRBJ1-2; weak D call: TRBD1 (5 bases). This CDR3 region has 17 residues. The germline V gene encodes CDR1 MNHEY and CDR2 SVGAGI. The V and J ends lost 0 bases and 1 base respectively, with 15 bases between them.

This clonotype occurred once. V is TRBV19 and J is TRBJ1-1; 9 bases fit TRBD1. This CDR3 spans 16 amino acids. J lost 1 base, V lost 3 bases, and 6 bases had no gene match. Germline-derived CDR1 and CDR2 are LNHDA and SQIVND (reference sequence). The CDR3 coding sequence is TGTGCCAGTAGTATCATCGGACAGGGGTGGAACACTGAAGCTTTCTTT. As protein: CASSIIGQGWNTEAFF. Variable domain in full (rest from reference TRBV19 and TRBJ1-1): DGGITQSPKYLFRKEGQNVTLSCEQNLNHDAMYWYRQDPGQGLRLIYYSQIVNDFQKGDIAEGYSVSREKKESFPLTVTSAQKNPTAFYLCASSIIGQGWNTEAFFGQGTRLTVV.

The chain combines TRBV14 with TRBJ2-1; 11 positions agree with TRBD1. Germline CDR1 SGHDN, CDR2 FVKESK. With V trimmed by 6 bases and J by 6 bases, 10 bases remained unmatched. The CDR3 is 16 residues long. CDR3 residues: CASSQPGQGVVNEQFF. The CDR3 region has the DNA TGTGCCAGCAGTCAACCGGGACAGGGGGTCGTCAATGAGCAGTTCTTC.

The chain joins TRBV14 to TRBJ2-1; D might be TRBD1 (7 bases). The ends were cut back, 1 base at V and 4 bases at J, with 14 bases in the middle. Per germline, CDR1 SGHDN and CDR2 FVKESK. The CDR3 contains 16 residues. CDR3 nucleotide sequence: TGTGCCAGCAGCCAAGGCGGGGACAGAGTATACAATGAGCAGTTCTTC. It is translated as CASSQGGDRVYNEQFF.

The CDR3 nucleotides are TGTGCCACCATTGAAAAGGAGACCCAGTACTTC. It codes for CATIEKETQYF. V is TRBV24-1 and J is TRBJ2-5; no definite D call. CDR3 length: 11 residues. CDR1 is KGHDR and CDR2 is SFDVKD in the germline V gene. Trimming left V 8 bases short and J 5 bases short, with 8 bases between.

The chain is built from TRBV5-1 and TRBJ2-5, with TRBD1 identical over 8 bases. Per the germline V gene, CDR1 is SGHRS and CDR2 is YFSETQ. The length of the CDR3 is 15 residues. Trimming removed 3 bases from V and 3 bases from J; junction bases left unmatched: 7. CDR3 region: CASSWGQAIKETQYF. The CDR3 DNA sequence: TGCGCCAGCAGCTGGGGACAGGCCATCAAAGAGACCCAGTACTTC.

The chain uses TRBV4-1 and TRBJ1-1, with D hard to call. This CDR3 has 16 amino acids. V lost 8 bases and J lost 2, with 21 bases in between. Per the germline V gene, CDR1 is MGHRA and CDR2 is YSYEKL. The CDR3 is CASRPKQPVVNTEAFF. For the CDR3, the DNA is TGCGCCAGCCGCCCCAAACAACCGGTGGTAAACACTGAAGCTTTCTTT.

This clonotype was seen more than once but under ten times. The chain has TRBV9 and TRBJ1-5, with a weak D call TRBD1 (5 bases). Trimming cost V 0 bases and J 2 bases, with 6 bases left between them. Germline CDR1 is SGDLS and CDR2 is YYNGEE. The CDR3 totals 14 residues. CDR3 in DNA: TGTGCCAGCAGCGTAGAAGGGGGCAATCAGCCCCAGCATTTT. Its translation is CASSVEGGNQPQHF. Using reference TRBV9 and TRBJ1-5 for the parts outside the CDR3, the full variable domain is DSGVTQTPKHLITATGQRVTLRCSPRSGDLSVYWYQQSLDQGLQFLIQYYNGEERAKGNILERFSAQQFPDLHSELNLSSLELGDSALYFCASSVEGGNQPQHFGDGTRLSIL.

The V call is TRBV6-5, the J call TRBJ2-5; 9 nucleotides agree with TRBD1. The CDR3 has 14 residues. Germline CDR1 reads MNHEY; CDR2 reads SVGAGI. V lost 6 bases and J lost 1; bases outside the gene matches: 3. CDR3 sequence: CASSRQGGQETQYF. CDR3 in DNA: TGTGCCAGCAGCAGACAGGGGGGCCAAGAGACCCAGTACTTC.

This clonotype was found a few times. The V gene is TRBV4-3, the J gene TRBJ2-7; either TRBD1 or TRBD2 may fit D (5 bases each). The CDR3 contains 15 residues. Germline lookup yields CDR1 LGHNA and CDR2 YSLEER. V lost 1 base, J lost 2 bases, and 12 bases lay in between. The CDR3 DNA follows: TGCGCCAGCAGCCAAGCGAGGGGCGAGCCCTACGAGCAGTACTTC. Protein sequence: CASSQARGEPYEQYF.

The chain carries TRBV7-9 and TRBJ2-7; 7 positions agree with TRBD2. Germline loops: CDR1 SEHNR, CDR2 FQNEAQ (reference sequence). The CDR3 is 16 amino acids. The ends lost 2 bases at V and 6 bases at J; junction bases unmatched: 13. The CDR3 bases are TGTGCCAGCAGCTTAAGGGCGGGGGACCCGGCCCCCGAGCAGTACTTC. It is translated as CASSLRAGDPAPEQYF.

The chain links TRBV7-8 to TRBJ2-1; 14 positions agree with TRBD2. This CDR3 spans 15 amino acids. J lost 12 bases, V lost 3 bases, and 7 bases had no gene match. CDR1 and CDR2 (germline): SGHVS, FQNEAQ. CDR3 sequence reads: CASSFRTSGGKGQFF. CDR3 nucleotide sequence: TGTGCCAGCAGCTTCCGGACTAGCGGGGGGAAAGGGCAGTTCTTC.

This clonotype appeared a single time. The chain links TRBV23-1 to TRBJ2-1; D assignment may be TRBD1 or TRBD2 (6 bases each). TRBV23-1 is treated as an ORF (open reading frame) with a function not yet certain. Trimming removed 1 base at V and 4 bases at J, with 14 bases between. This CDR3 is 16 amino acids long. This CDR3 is CASSQLSGGPYNEQFF. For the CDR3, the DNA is TGCGCCAGCAGTCAATTAAGTGGGGGGCCTTACAATGAGCAGTTCTTC.

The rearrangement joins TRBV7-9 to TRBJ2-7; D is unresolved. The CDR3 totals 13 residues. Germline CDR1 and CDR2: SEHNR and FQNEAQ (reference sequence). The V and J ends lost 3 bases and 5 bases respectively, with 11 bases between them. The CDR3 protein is CASSFRSGDEQYF. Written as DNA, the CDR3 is TGTGCCAGCAGCTTCAGGAGTGGGGACGAGCAGTACTTC.

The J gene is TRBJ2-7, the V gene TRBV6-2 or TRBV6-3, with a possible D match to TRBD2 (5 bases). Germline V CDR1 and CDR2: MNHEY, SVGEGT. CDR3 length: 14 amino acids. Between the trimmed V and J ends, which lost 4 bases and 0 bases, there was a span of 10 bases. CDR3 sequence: CASSSGSISYEQYF. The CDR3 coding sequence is TGTGCCAGCAGTTCGGGGTCTATCTCCTACGAGCAGTACTTC.

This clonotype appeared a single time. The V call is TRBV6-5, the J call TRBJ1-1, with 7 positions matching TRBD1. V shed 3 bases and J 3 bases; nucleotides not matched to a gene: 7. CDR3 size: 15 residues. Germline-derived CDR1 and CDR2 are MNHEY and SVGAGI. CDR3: CASSYGTVEHTEAFF. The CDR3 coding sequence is TGTGCCAGCAGTTATGGGACAGTTGAACACACTGAAGCTTTCTTT.